This T cell receptor (beta chain) appears in the sequencing data of a study of OX40 agonist ivuxolimab in advanced cancers. As for the study in general: Patients were treated with ivuxolimab, an agonistic anti-OX40 (CD134) antibody. Notes on the study in general: CD8+ T cells (on average) carried more expanded clones than CD4+ T cells.

Only in-frame clones appear in the TCRdb table, and some are missing; sequencing was by immunoSEQ multiplex PCR. The profile shows more than 65,000 clones, approximately 78% of them singletons. Autoimmune disease history or systemic immunosuppression led to patient exclusion. Germline CDR1 reads SGHNT; CDR2 reads YYREEE (reference sequence). V trimming: 4 bases; J trimming: 6 bases; junction bases outside the gene matches: 10. CDR3 length equals 15 residues. In its sample, this clone is medium-sized. Its antigen remains unidentified. This sample comprised CD4+ or CD8+ T cells sorted from blood, obtained in a trial of the OX40 agonist ivuxolimab. This TCR was sampled from an adult with an advanced solid tumor such as melanoma, head and neck, liver or kidney cancer. This rearrangement joins TRBV5-4 to TRBJ2-7; TRBD1 agrees at 10 bases. DNA for the CDR3: TGTGCCAGCAGCGCCAGCCGGGACAGGGGCCGCGAGCAGTACTTC. Its translation is CASSASRDRGREQYF.